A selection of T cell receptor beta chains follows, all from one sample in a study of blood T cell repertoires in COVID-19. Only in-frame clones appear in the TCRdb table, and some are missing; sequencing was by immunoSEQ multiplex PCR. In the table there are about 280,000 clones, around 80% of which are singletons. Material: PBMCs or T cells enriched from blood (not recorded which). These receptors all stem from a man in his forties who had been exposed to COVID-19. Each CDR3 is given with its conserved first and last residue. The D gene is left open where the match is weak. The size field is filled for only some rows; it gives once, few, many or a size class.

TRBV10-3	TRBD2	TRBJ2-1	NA	TGTGCCATCAGGCTAGCGGGAGGGTCGGATGAGCAGTTCTTC	CAIRLAGGSDEQFF
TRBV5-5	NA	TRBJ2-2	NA	TGTGCCAGCAGCTTGATGGACACCCCGAACACCGGGGAGCTGTTTTTT	CASSLMDTPNTGELFF
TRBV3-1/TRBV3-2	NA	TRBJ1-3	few	TGTGCCAGCAGCCAAGCTAGCGTAGACACCATATATTTT	CASSQASVDTIYF
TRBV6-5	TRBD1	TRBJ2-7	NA	TGTGCCAGCAGCCGCACAGGGGGCTTGGACGAGCAGTACTTC	CASSRTGGLDEQYF
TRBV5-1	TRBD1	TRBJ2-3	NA	TGCGCCACCCGGGACAGCGGCCTTCCCGACGTACAAGGGGATACGCAGTATTTT	CATRDSGLPDVQGDTQYF
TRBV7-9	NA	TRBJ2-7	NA	TGTGCCAGCAGCCCCGGCGGAGCGTTGGTCTCCTACGAGCAGTACTTC	CASSPGGALVSYEQYF
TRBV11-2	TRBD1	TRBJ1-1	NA	TGTGCCAGCAGCTTAATCCCCGGACAGGGGGACACTGAAGCTTTCTTT	CASSLIPGQGDTEAFF
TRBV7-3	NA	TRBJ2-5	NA	TGTGCCAGCAGCCCCGTGGGGGCACCTAATCCGGGAGAGACCCAGTACTTC	CASSPVGAPNPGETQYF
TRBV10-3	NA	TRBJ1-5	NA	TGTGCCACTAAAATGGGGGCGGGCAATCAGCCCCAGCATTTT	CATKMGAGNQPQHF
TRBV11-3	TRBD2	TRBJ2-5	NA	TGTGCCAGCAGCTTCGGACTAGCGGGAGCGAAAGAGACCCAGTACTTC	CASSFGLAGAKETQYF
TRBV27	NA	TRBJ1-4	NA	TGTGCCAGCAGACACAGGGACGAGAATGAAAAACTGTTTTTT	CASRHRDENEKLFF
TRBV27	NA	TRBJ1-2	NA	TGTGCCAGCAGTTTAAAGGGGTATGGCTACACCTTC	CASSLKGYGYTF
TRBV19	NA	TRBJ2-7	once	TGTGCCAGTAGTTTTGGACAGTACGAGCAGTACTTC	CASSFGQYEQYF
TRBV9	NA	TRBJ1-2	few	TGTGCCAGCAGCGTTGAGGACAGTGTCTATGGCTACACCTTC	CASSVEDSVYGYTF
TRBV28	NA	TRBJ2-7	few	TGTGCCAGCAGCCGACAGCTAGGGCACGAGCAGTACTTC	CASSRQLGHEQYF
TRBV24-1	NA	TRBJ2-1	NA	TGTGCCACCAGTGTGAGAAGCAATGAGCAGTTCTTC	CATSVRSNEQFF
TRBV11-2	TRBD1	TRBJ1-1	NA	TGTGCCAGCAGCTTAGGCACCAGGGGGCAGGCTGAAGCTTTCTTT	CASSLGTRGQAEAFF
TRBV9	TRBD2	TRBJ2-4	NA	TGTGCCAGCAGCGTGGGGCTAGCGGGTGATAACATTCAGTACTTC	CASSVGLAGDNIQYF
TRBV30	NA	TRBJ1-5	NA	TGTGCCTGGAGTGTATCCGTTAATCAGCCCCAGCATTTT	CAWSVSVNQPQHF
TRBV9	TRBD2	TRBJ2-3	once	TGTGCCAGCAGCGTAGCTACAGCGGGAGTGGGGGCAGATACGCAGTATTTT	CASSVATAGVGADTQYF
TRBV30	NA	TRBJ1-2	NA	TGTGCCTGGAGTACCGGGGGAGGCTACACCTTC	CAWSTGGGYTF
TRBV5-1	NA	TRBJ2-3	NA	TGCGCCAGCACCCCTAGCGAAACTAGCACAGATACGCAGTATTTT	CASTPSETSTDTQYF